The 29 T cell receptor beta chains reported below all come from one sample, sequenced in a study of shared clonotypes between healthy human individuals. Using immunoSEQ multiplex PCR, the repertoire was profiled, and TCRdb retains in-frame clones only, with some absent. The repertoire holds fewer than 1.8 million clones, less than 99% seen once, with about 0.35% in the top ten. Sequencing was done on a sample of naive CD4+ T cells sorted from blood. The sample's subset: CD45RA+ positively selected. The receptors come from a man aged 25 to 40 in good health.

The chain links TRBV5-1 to TRBJ2-1; 8 bases agree with TRBD2. Per germline, CDR1 SGHRS and CDR2 YFSETQ. The V gene end was trimmed by 4 bases and the J gene end by 9 bases; junction bases not matched to a gene: 9. CDR3 length equals 14 residues. The CDR3 DNA follows: TGCGCCAGCAGCCGGACTAGCCCAGGAGGTGAGCAGTTCTTC. It is translated as CASSRTSPGGEQFF.

The chain joins TRBV13 to TRBJ2-3, with D unclear. The CDR3 is made up of 12 amino acids. V dropped 3 bases and J dropped 4 bases, with 5 bases sitting between them. The V gene's germline CDR1 is PRHDT and CDR2 FYEKMQ (reference sequence). In DNA form, the CDR3 reads TGTGCCAGCAGCTTTCCCCCAGATACGCAGTATTTT. This encodes CASSFPPDTQYF.

The chain is built from TRBV2 and TRBJ2-3, with D maybe TRBD2 (6 bases). Germline V CDR1 and CDR2: SNHLY, FYNNEI. Trimming removed 4 bases from V and 0 bases from J, with 20 bases in between. The CDR3 runs 18 residues. Written as DNA, the CDR3 is TGTGCCAGCAGTGCCCCGGGGATAGCGGATCTAAGCACAGATACGCAGTATTTT. This codes for CASSAPGIADLSTDTQYF.

The chain recombines TRBV7-2 with TRBJ1-1, with D possibly TRBD1 on 5 matching bases. V lost 4 bases, J lost 0 bases, and 6 bases lay in between. The CDR3 covers 13 residues. Germline assignment: CDR1 SGHTA and CDR2 FQGNSA. The CDR3 nucleotides read TGTGCCAGCAGCTCGACAGTGAACACTGAAGCTTTCTTT. This encodes CASSSTVNTEAFF. Drawing the rest from reference TRBV7-2 and TRBJ1-1, the complete variable domain is GAGVSQSPSNKVTEKGKDVELRCDPISGHTALYWYRQSLGQGLEFLIYFQGNSAPDKSGLPSDRFSAERTGGSVSTLTIQRTQQEDSAVYLCASSSTVNTEAFFGQGTRLTVV.

The chain recombines TRBV5-1 with TRBJ2-5, with a possible D match to TRBD2 (6 bases). Germline V lookup: CDR1 SGHRS, CDR2 YFSETQ. CDR3 size: 12 residues. V gave up 3 bases and J gave up 4 bases, with 7 bases separating them. The CDR3: CASSWGGETQYF. CDR3 bases: TGCGCCAGCAGCTGGGGAGGAGAGACCCAGTACTTC.

V is TRBV5-1 and J is TRBJ1-1; tentatively, D is TRBD1 (6 bases). Per the germline V gene, CDR1 is SGHRS and CDR2 is YFSETQ. The CDR3 consists of 15 residues. V was cut by 5 bases and J by 4 bases, with 18 bases left in between. This CDR3 reads CASSHGQIGGTEAFF. The CDR3 nucleotides are TGCGCCAGCAGTCACGGACAGATTGGGGGCACTGAAGCTTTCTTT.

V gene TRBV6-1 combines with J gene TRBJ1-5; a possible D gene is TRBD1 (5 bases). The CDR3 is 15 amino acids. CDR1 and CDR2 (germline): MNHNS, SASEGT. The V end lost 8 bases, the J end lost 0 bases, and 14 bases lay between the germline ends. The DNA of the CDR3 is TGTGCCAGCTCCTCGGGGCAGGTTAGCAATCAGCCCCAGCATTTT. Its protein product is CASSSGQVSNQPQHF.

The chain carries TRBV5-4 and TRBJ2-1; TRBD2 is a possible D gene (6 bases). V was shortened by 4 bases and J by 0 bases, with 11 bases between the two germline ends. The CDR3 runs to 15 residues. CDR1 is SGHNT, CDR2 YYREEE, per germline (reference sequence). The DNA of the CDR3 is TGTGCCAGCAGCACCCAGCGGGCCTCCTACAATGAGCAGTTCTTC. Translating it yields CASSTQRASYNEQFF.

The DNA of the CDR3 is TGCGCCAGCAGCCCGGGGGACTCTGGGGCCAACGTCCTGACTTTC. Translated: CASSPGDSGANVLTF. The chain carries TRBV5-1 and TRBJ2-6; D may be TRBD2 (6 bases). The germline V gene has CDR1 SGHRS and CDR2 YFSETQ. CDR3 size: 15 residues. V lost 4 bases and J 0 bases, leaving 8 bases between the germline ends. The full variable domain, rest sourced from reference TRBV5-1 and TRBJ2-6, is KAGVTQTPRYLIKTRGQQVTLSCSPISGHRSVSWYQQTPGQGLQFLFEYFSETQRNKGNFPGRFSGRQFSNSRSEMNVSTLELGDSALYLCASSPGDSGANVLTFGAGSRLTVL.

This chain joins TRBV18 and TRBJ2-5, with 11 bases lining up with TRBD2. V trimming: 2 bases; J trimming: 6 bases; junction bases outside the gene matches: 17. Germline values: CDR1 KGHSH, CDR2 LQKENI. This CDR3 is 19 amino acids long. This CDR3 reads CASSPLGLAVGSISKTQYF. For the CDR3, the DNA is TGTGCCAGCTCACCATTGGGACTAGCGGTAGGATCAATCTCGAAGACCCAGTACTTC.

The chain is built from TRBV29-1 and TRBJ2-3; no clear D gene. CDR3 length: 12 amino acids. Germline CDR1 and CDR2: SQVTM and ANQGSEA. V was clipped by 4 bases and J by 4 bases, with 9 bases between them. The CDR3 protein is CSVVGFPDTQYF. CDR3 DNA: TGCAGCGTTGTTGGCTTTCCAGATACGCAGTATTTT.

Note on this clone: The identical CDR3 is also encoded by other nucleotide sequences in the sample. The rearrangement links TRBV7-3 to TRBJ2-2; unclear D gene. This CDR3 is 12 amino acids long. Trimming shortened V by 5 bases and J by 3 bases, and 4 bases separated the two germline ends. Looked up from germline, CDR1 is SGHTA and CDR2 is FQGTGA. CDR3 sequence: CASSLDTGELFF. Here the CDR3 DNA reads TGTGCCAGCAGCCTCGACACCGGGGAGCTGTTTTTT.

This clone was recorded only once. The chain is built from TRBV7-2 and TRBJ2-3; TRBD2 might be the D (6 bases). Between the trimmed V and J ends, which lost 1 base and 6 bases, there was a span of 11 bases. This CDR3 is built from 14 residues. Germline values: CDR1 SGHTA, CDR2 FQGNSA. The CDR3 loop reads CASSLDGSGDTQYF. The CDR3 DNA sequence: TGTGCCAGCAGCTTAGACGGGAGTGGGGATACGCAGTATTTT.

The genes are TRBV10-1 and TRBJ2-3, with 9 bases aligning to TRBD2. The CDR3 sequence is 14 residues long. Germline CDR1 WNHNN, CDR2 SYGVQD (reference sequence). Losses at the gene ends were 8 bases for V and 4 bases for J; bases not matched to a gene: 7. CDR3 bases: TGCGCCAGCTCCCCTAGCGGGATGGCAGATACGCAGTATTTT. Translating gives CASSPSGMADTQYF.

This clone was recorded only once. The chain couples TRBV7-2 to TRBJ2-7, with D perhaps TRBD1 (7 bases). The V and J ends lost 0 bases and 3 bases respectively, with 12 bases between them. The CDR3 is made up of 15 amino acids. CDR1 SGHTA and CDR2 FQGNSA come from the germline V gene. In DNA form, the CDR3 reads TGTGCCAGCAGCTTAGCACCAGGGGGGAGCTACGAGCAGTACTTC. Protein product: CASSLAPGGSYEQYF. The full variable domain, completed using reference TRBV7-2 and TRBJ2-7, is GAGVSQSPSNKVTEKGKDVELRCDPISGHTALYWYRQSLGQGLEFLIYFQGNSAPDKSGLPSDRFSAERTGGSVSTLTIQRTQQEDSAVYLCASSLAPGGSYEQYFGPGTRLTVT.

This rearrangement joins TRBV28 to TRBJ1-1; no reliable D call. Germline V gives CDR1 MDHEN, CDR2 SYDVKM. V was pared by 2 bases and J by 1 base, with 5 bases between. The CDR3 runs 13 residues. The CDR3 DNA sequence: TGTGCCAGCAGTTTACAGGAGAACACTGAAGCTTTCTTT. It specifies CASSLQENTEAFF.

The J gene is TRBJ2-3, the V gene TRBV9; 15 bases align to TRBD2. The CDR3 consists of 20 residues. V shed 4 bases, J shed 0 bases, and the junction held 12 bases outside the gene matches. Germline V gene data show CDR1 as SGDLS and CDR2 as YYNGEE. The CDR3 nucleotides are TGTGCCAGCAGCTCCCCGTCCGGGACTAGCGGGAGGACTAGCACAGATACGCAGTATTTT. The encoded protein is CASSSPSGTSGRTSTDTQYF.

CDR3 sequence: CASSPKGTLYEQYF. The CDR3 nucleotides are TGTGCCAGCAGCCCTAAGGGTACCCTCTACGAGCAGTACTTC. V gene TRBV7-2 combines with J gene TRBJ2-7, with unresolved D. Between the trimmed V and J ends, which lost 5 bases and 3 bases, there was a span of 14 bases. The CDR3 covers 14 residues. Germline V gene sequence: CDR1 SGHTA, CDR2 FQGNSA.

As concerns this clone: At the DNA level, this CDR3 is encoded by other sequences in the same sample as well. The rearrangement joins TRBV5-1 to TRBJ2-5, with D uncertain. The ends were cut back, 2 bases at V and 2 bases at J, with 7 bases in the middle. The CDR3 contains 13 residues. Per germline, CDR1 SGHRS and CDR2 YFSETQ. The CDR3 DNA reads TGCGCCAGCAGCTTAGGCCCACAAGAGACCCAGTACTTC. This gives the protein CASSLGPQETQYF. The whole variable domain, remainder taken from reference TRBV5-1 and TRBJ2-5, is KAGVTQTPRYLIKTRGQQVTLSCSPISGHRSVSWYQQTPGQGLQFLFEYFSETQRNKGNFPGRFSGRQFSNSRSEMNVSTLELGDSALYLCASSLGPQETQYFGPGTRLLVL.

This chain's CDR3 is CASSAPRGLGEQYF. In DNA, the CDR3 is TGTGCCAGCAGCGCACCCAGGGGGCTGGGCGAGCAGTACTTC. This chain connects TRBV5-6 to TRBJ2-7; 8 nucleotides align to TRBD1. From germline, CDR1 is SGHDT and CDR2 YYEEEE. J lost 6 bases, V lost 4 bases, and 9 bases had no gene match. The CDR3 is 14 residues long.

About this clone itself: At the DNA level, this CDR3 is encoded by other sequences in the same sample as well. The chain is built from TRBV10-3 and TRBJ2-1, with 12 bases lining up with TRBD2. This CDR3 contains 15 residues. J gave up 7 bases and V 0 bases, and 1 base lay outside the gene matches. Germline V gives CDR1 ENHRY, CDR2 SYGVKD. The CDR3 bases are TGTGCCATCAGTGAGTCAACTAGCGGGAGGAATGAGCAGTTCTTC. This translates into CAISESTSGRNEQFF.

This chain connects TRBV25-1 to TRBJ2-1; 10 nucleotides match TRBD2. CDR3 length: 16 amino acids. The ends lost 1 base at V and 5 bases at J; junction bases unmatched: 5. CDR1 is MGHDK and CDR2 is SYGVNS in the germline V gene. CDR3 loop: CASSEWSGRVNNEQFF. CDR3 coding DNA: TGTGCCAGCAGTGAATGGAGCGGGAGGGTGAACAATGAGCAGTTCTTC. The full variable domain, with the rest looked up from reference TRBV25-1 and TRBJ2-1, is EADIYQTPRYLVIGTGKKITLECSQTMGHDKMYWYQQDPGMELHLIHYSYGVNSTEKGDLSSESTVSRIRTEHFPLTLESARPSHTSQYLCASSEWSGRVNNEQFFGPGTRLTVL.

V usage is TRBV28 and J usage is TRBJ2-7, with TRBD2 matching over 8 bases. The CDR3 runs 14 residues. Per germline, CDR1 MDHEN and CDR2 SYDVKM. Germline trimming cut 4 bases from V and 7 bases from J; bases unmatched to any gene: 9. The chain's CDR3 is CASSSPGLGDEQYF. CDR3 bases: TGTGCCAGCAGTTCACCGGGACTAGGGGATGAGCAGTACTTC.

The chain couples TRBV14 to TRBJ2-1; 10 bases match TRBD1. The CDR3 spans 19 residues. Germline CDR1 is SGHDN and CDR2 is FVKESK. The V gene end was trimmed by 4 bases and the J gene end by 2 bases; junction bases not matched to a gene: 14. The CDR3 DNA sequence: TGTGCCAGCAGCCGGCGGGACAGGGGCGTGAGCGGAGCCTACAATGAGCAGTTCTTC. Protein: CASSRRDRGVSGAYNEQFF.

This chain joins TRBV28 and TRBJ1-2, with no clear D. The V end was cut by 10 bases, the J end by 7 bases, with 10 bases between. CDR1 and CDR2 from the germline V gene are MDHEN and SYDVKM. The CDR3 contains 10 residues. The CDR3, as DNA: TGTGCCACCGCCGGGCCTGGCTACACCTTC. It translates to CATAGPGYTF.

The CDR3 sequence is CASSLQTGELFF. DNA of the CDR3: TGTGCCAGCAGCCTACAGACCGGGGAGCTGTTTTTT. This chain uses TRBV4-2 with TRBJ2-2; D unresolved. The germline V gene encodes CDR1 LGHNA and CDR2 YNFKEQ. Trimming cost V 4 bases and J 5 bases, with 5 bases left between them. The CDR3 runs 12 residues.

The chain employs TRBV11-2 and TRBJ1-3; D is uncertain. Trimming left V 1 base short and J 5 bases short, with 6 bases between. The CDR3 contains 13 residues. Per germline, CDR1 SGHAT and CDR2 FQNNGV. CDR3 in DNA: TGTGCCAGCAGCTTAGGAGTGAGAAACACCATATATTTT. It is translated as CASSLGVRNTIYF.

The V and J genes are TRBV5-1 and TRBJ2-3; no reliable D call. Trimming pared 3 bases from V and 2 bases from J, leaving 7 bases between. Germline values: CDR1 SGHRS, CDR2 YFSETQ. The CDR3 is 13 residues long. CDR3 in amino acids: CASSYDNTDTQYF. The CDR3, as DNA: TGCGCCAGCAGCTATGATAACACAGATACGCAGTATTTT. The complete variable domain, with remaining parts taken from reference TRBV5-1 and TRBJ2-3, reads KAGVTQTPRYLIKTRGQQVTLSCSPISGHRSVSWYQQTPGQGLQFLFEYFSETQRNKGNFPGRFSGRQFSNSRSEMNVSTLELGDSALYLCASSYDNTDTQYFGPGTRLTVL.

The CDR3 nucleotides are TGCGCCAGCAGCTTGGGGGACAGGGGGCGCCTGGGCTCCTACGAGCAGTACTTC. Translated: CASSLGDRGRLGSYEQYF. The chain joins TRBV5-1 to TRBJ2-7; 12 bases match TRBD1. V lost 0 bases, J lost 0 bases, and 7 bases stayed unmatched. Germline V CDR1 and CDR2: SGHRS, YFSETQ. The CDR3 contains 18 residues.